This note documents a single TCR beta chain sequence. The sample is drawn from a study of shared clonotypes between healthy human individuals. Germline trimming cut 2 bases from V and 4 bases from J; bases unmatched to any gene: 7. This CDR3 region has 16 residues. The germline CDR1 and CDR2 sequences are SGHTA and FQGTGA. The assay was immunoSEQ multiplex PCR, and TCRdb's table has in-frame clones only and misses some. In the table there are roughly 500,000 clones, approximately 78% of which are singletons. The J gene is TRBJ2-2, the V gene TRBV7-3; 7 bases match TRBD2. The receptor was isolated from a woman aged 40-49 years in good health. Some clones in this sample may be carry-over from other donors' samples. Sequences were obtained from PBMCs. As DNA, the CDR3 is TGTGCCAGCAGCTTAGCGGCTAGCGGAGGCACCGGGGAGCTGTTTTTT. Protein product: CASSLAASGGTGELFF.